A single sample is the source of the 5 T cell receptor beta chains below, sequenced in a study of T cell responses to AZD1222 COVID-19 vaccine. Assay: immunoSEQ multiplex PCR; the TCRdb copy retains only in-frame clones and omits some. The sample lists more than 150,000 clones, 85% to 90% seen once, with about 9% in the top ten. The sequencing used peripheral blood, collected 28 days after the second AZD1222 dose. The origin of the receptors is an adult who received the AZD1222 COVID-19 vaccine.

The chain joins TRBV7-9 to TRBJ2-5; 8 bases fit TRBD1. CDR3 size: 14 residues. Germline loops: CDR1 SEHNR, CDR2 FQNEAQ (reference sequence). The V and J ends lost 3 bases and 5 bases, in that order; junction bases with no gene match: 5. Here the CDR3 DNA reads TGTGCCAGCAGCTTCAGGGGGCTCGGGGAGACCCAGTACTTC. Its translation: CASSFRGLGETQYF.

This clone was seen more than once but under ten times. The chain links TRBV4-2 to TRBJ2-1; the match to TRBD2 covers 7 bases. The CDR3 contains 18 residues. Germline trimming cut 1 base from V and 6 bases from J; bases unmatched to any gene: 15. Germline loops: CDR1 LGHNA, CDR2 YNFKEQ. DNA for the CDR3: TGTGCCAGCAGCCAAGCTGGAGCGGGTGGAGCTAGCGGCAATGAGCAGTTCTTC. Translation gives CASSQAGAGGASGNEQFF.

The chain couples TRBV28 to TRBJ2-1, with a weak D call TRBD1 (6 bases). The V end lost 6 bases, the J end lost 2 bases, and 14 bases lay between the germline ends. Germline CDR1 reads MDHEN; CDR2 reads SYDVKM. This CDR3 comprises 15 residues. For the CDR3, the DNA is TGTGCCAGCAGGACCTCGAGACAGGCCTACAATGAGCAGTTCTTC. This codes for CASRTSRQAYNEQFF.

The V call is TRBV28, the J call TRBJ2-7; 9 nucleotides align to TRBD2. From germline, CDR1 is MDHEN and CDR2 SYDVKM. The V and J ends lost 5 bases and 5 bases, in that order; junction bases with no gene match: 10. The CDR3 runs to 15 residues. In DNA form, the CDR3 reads TGTGCCAGCAGTCTCCCCGGGACTAGCTTCCACGAGCAGTACTTC. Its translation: CASSLPGTSFHEQYF. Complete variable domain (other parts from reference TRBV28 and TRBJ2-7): DVKVTQSSRYLVKRTGEKVFLECVQDMDHENMFWYRQDPGLGLRLIYFSYDVKMKEKGDIPEGYSVSREKKERFSLILESASTNQTSMYLCASSLPGTSFHEQYFGPGTRLTVT.

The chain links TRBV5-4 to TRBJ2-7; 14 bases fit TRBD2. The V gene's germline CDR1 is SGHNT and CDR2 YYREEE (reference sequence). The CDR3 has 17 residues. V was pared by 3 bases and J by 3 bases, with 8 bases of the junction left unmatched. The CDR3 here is CASSSYGTSGRVYEQYF. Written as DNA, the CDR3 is TGTGCCAGCAGCTCCTATGGGACTAGCGGGAGAGTCTACGAGCAGTACTTC.